This T cell receptor (beta chain) was obtained from a study of blood T cell repertoires in COVID-19 (dated by TCRdb to about 2020). Study-level background: Samples from collaborators originated in the United States, Italy and Spain and spanned both the acute and convalescent phases of COVID-19. The prospective study material was composed of cDNA or gDNA derived from T cells, B-cell-depleted T cells, or PBMCs. Subjects who had been exposed to COVID-19, were actively infected with it, or had recovered from it provided the deeply sampled blood TCRbeta repertoires that made up the dataset. The repertoires were released in a freely available public database meant as a resource for research on the immune response to SARS-CoV-2. Samples were obtained from the ongoing ImmuneRACE study (first 160 participants) and from roughly 1,300 subjects provided by 6 global collaborators. Nearly every sample came with metadata listing a de-identified subject ID, COVID-19 status, age in years and sex. Where HLA class I and class II types were available, the types were taken from metadata supplied by the sample provider, not from assay-based typing.

Overall study results and their limits: The amount of clinical and demographic metadata varied by source and participant and was provided uncurated.

Sequences LNHDA (CDR1) and SQIVND (CDR2) are obtained from the germline V gene (reference sequence). The CDR3 measures 13 amino acids from cysteine to phenylalanine. Just CDR3 DNA is preserved here, 39 bases in frame from base 1. The trim is 8 bases for V and 2 bases for J, with a gap of 11 bases between the germline ends. A remark on this clone: The clone's antigen remains unknown. No base qualities exist here, and no much larger clone lies one base off it.

TCRbeta CDR3 regions were amplified from genomic DNA by means of the immunoSEQ Assay, a bias-controlled multiplex PCR. On the study's bioinformatics: The number of nucleated cells in each sample was estimated by amplification of reference gene primers within the assay. Sequence reads were collapsed and filtered to measure the absolute abundance of every unique TCRbeta CDR3 rearrangement. For each sample, productive Simpson clonality was calculated as the square root of Simpson's diversity index across productive rearrangements. TCRdb took over this immuneACCESS table, retaining in-frame rearrangements with V and J assigned. Such tables are incomplete; in checked studies, under half of the missing clones stem from an unresolved V gene, and the remainder is unexplained. V and J calls and clone size follow that table, whereas D and trimming were derived from the DNA. The sample includes some 50,000 clones, with about nine tenths observed a single time. About 8.3% of the sample is in the top ten clones.

Collaborating institutions collected whole blood in K2EDTA tubes following their own protocols. Collaborator samples were shipped for TCRbeta analysis as frozen whole blood, isolated PBMCs, or DNA extracted from either sample type. The V and J genes are TRBV19 and TRBJ2-3; perhaps TRBD2 is the D gene, with 6 bases matching. The sequenced sample consisted of peripheral blood. This TCR derives from a man aged 50-59 years with active COVID-19. The CDR3 sequence is CASRDFYTDTQYF. In nucleotide form, the sequence is TGTGCCAGTCGGGACTTCTACACAGATACGCAGTATTTT.